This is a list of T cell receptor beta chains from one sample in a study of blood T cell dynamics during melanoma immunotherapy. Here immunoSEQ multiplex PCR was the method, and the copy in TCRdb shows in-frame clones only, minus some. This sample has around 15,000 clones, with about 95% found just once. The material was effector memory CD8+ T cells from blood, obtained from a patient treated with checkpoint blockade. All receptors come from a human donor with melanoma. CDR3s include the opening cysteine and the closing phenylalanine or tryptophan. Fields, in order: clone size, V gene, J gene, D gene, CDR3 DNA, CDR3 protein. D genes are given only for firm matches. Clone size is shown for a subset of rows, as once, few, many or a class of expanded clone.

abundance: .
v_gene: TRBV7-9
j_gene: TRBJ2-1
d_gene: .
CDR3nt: TGTGCCAGCAGCCAGACACCCCTAGAGCAGTTCTTC
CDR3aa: CASSQTPLEQFF

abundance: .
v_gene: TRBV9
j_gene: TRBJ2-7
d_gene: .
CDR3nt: TGTGCCAGCAGCGTAAAGAGCGGGCTCAGCTACGAGCAGTACTTC
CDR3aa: CASSVKSGLSYEQYF

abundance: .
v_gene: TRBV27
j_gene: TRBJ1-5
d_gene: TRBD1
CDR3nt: TGTGCCAGCAGCTACAGGGGGCCGGGGCAGCCCCAGCATTTT
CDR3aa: CASSYRGPGQPQHF

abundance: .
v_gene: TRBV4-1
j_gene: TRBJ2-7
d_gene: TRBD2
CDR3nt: TGCGCCAGCAGCCGGTTACTAGCGGGAGGATCCTACGAGCAGTACTTC
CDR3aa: CASSRLLAGGSYEQYF

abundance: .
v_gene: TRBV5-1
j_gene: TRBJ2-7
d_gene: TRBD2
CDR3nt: TGCGCCAGCAGCTTGGGTAGCGGGGAGGGGTCCTACGAGCAGTACTTC
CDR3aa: CASSLGSGEGSYEQYF

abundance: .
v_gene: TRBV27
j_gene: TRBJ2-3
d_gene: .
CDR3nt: TGTGCCAGCCGGAAGGGGGGCACAGATACGCAGTATTTT
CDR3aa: CASRKGGTDTQYF

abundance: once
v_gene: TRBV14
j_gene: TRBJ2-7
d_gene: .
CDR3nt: TGTGCCAGCAGCCAAGGTGAGACAGATTTCTCCTACGAGCAGTACTTC
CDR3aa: CASSQGETDFSYEQYF

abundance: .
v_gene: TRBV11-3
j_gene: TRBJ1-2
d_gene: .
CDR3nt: TGTGCCAGCAGATGGGACGGATTTAACTATGGCTACACCTTC
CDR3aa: CASRWDGFNYGYTF

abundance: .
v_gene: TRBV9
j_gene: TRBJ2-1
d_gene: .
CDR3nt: TGTGCCAGCGGGGGGTATGAGCAGTTCTTC
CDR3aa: CASGGYEQFF

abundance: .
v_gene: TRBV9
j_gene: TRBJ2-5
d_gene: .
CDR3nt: TGTGCCAGCAGCGTAGTAGACAGCCCGCAAGAGACCCAGTACTTC
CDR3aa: CASSVVDSPQETQYF

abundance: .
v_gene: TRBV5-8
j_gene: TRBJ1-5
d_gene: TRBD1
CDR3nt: TGTGCCAGCAGCCCAGACTTGGGGCAGGGGGATCAGCCCCAGCATTTT
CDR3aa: CASSPDLGQGDQPQHF

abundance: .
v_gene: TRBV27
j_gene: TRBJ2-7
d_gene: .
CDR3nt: TGTGCCAGCAGTGCTGCAGGGACTCGATCGCCCTCCTACGAGCAGTACTTC
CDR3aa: CASSAAGTRSPSYEQYF

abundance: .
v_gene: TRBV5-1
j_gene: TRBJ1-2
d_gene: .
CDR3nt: TGCGCCAGCTCAACAGGGTATGGCTACACCTTC
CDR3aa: CASSTGYGYTF

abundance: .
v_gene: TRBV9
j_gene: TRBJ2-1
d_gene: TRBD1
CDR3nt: TGTGCCAGCAGCGAGGGGACAGGGGTACTGGATGAGCAGTTCTTC
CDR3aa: CASSEGTGVLDEQFF

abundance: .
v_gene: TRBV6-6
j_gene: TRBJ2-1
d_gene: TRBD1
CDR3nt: TGTGCCAGCAGTACGGACAGGGGGAGGGGCAATGAGCAGTTCTTC
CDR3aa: CASSTDRGRGNEQFF

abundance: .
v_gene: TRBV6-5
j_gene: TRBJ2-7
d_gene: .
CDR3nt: TGTGCCAGCAGTTGGGTCGGGGGCGAGCAGTACTTC
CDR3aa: CASSWVGGEQYF

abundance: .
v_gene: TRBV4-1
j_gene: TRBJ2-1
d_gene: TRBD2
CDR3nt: TGCGCCAGCAGCCAAGAAGGCCTAGCGGTCTACAATGAGCAGTTCTTC
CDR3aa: CASSQEGLAVYNEQFF

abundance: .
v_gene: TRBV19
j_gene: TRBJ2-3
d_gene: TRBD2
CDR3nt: TGTGCCAGGGGGAGGCGGGGGGTCACAGATACGCAGTATTTT
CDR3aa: CARGRRGVTDTQYF

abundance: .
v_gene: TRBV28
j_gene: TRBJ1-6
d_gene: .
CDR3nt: TGTGCCAGCAGTTCCCCTGGGAGGGAAGGGACACCCCTCCACTTT
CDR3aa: CASSSPGREGTPLHF

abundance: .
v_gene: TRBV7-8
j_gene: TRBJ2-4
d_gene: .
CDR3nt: TGTGCCAGCAGCCCCCTCGTGGGAGAAGGCAAAAACATTCAGTACTTC
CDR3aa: CASSPLVGEGKNIQYF

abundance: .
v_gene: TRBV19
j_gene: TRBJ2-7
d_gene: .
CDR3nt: TGTGCCAGTAGTATAGGACGGGGAGCAGTCACCTACGAGCAGTACTTC
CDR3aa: CASSIGRGAVTYEQYF

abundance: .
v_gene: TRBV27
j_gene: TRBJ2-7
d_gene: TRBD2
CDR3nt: TGTGCCAGCAGTCCCGGACTAGCGGGAAGCCACGAGCAGTACTTC
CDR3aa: CASSPGLAGSHEQYF

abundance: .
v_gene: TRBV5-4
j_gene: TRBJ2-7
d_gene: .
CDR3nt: TGTGCCAGCAGCTTGCGGGGGAGTATTTCCTACGAGCAGTACTTC
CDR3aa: CASSLRGSISYEQYF

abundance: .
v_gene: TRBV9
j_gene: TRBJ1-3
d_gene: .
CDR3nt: TGTGCCAGCAGCCTACAGGGAAACACCATATATTTT
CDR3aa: CASSLQGNTIYF

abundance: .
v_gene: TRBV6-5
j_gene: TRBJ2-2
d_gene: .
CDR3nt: TGTGCCAGCGGGATATCGAACACCGGGGAGCTGTTTTTT
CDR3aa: CASGISNTGELFF

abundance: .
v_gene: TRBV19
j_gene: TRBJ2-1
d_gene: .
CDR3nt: TGTGCCAGTAGTATTATTCTGACTAACAATGAGCAGTTCTTC
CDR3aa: CASSIILTNNEQFF

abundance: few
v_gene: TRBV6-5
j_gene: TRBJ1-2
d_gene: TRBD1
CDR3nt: TGTGCCAGCACCCCAGGGGGGGAAGGCTACACCTTC
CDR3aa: CASTPGGEGYTF

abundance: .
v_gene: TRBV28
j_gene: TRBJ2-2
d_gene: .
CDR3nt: TGTGCCAGCAGTTCCGGAAGGGAGAACACCGGGGAGCTGTTTTTT
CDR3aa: CASSSGRENTGELFF

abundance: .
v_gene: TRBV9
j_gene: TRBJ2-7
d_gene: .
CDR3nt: TGTGCCAGCAGCCCGGACGCCAGCCCCTCCTACGAGCAGTACTTC
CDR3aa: CASSPDASPSYEQYF

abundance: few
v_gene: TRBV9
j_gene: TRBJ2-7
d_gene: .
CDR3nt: TGTGCCAGCAGCGTAGCGGTGGGGACGAACTACGAGCAGTACTTC
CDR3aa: CASSVAVGTNYEQYF

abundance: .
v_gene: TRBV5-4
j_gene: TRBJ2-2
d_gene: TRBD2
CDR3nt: TGTGCCAGCAGCTCCGGACTAGCGGGAGGGGGCGGGGAGCTGTTTTTT
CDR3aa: CASSSGLAGGGGELFF

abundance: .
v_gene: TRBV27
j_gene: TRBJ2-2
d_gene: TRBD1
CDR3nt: TGTGCCAGCAGTCTTCGGGACAGGACCATGGGAAACACCGGGGAGCTGTTTTTT
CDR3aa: CASSLRDRTMGNTGELFF

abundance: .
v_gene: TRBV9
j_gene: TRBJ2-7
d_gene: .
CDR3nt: TGTGCCAGCAGCGTAGTAGGAAGCAGGGTAAACGAGCAGTACTTC
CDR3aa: CASSVVGSRVNEQYF

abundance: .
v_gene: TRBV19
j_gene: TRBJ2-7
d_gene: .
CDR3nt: TGTGCCAGTAGTATTTTCGGCAGAGCTTACGAGCAGTACTTC
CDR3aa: CASSIFGRAYEQYF

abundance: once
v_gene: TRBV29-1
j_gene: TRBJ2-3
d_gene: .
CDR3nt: TGCAGCGTTTTCGGGCGCCGGGGTTCGGAAGATACGCAGTATTTT
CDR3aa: CSVFGRRGSEDTQYF

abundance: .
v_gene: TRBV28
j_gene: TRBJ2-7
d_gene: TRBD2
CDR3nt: TGTGCCAGCAGTTTTTTGACTAGCGGTATCGAGCAGTACTTC
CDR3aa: CASSFLTSGIEQYF

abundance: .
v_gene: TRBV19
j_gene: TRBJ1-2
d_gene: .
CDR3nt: TGTGCCAGTAGTATGGTCTCCGGGTCAAGAAACTATGGCTACACCTTC
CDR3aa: CASSMVSGSRNYGYTF

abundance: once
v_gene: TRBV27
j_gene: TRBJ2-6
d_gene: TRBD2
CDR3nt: TGTGCCAGCAGATCCGGGACTAGCGGCCTGAGTGGGGCCAACGTCCTGACTTTC
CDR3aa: CASRSGTSGLSGANVLTF

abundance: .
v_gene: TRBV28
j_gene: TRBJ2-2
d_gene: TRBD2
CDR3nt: TGTGCCAGCAACTTGGGACTAGCGGAGAACACCGGGGAGCTGTTTTTT
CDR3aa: CASNLGLAENTGELFF

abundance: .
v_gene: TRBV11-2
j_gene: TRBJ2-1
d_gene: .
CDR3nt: TGTGCCAGCAGCTTGGGGGTTGAGCAGTTCTTC
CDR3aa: CASSLGVEQFF

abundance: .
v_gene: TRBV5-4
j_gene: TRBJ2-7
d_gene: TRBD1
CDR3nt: TGTGCCAGCAGCTTGCCGGACAGGGCCCCCTACGAGCAGTACTTC
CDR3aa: CASSLPDRAPYEQYF

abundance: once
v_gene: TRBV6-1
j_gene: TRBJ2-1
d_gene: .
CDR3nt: TGTGCCAGCAGTGAAGGCGGGACGGGAGCCCCCTACAATGAGCAGTTCTTC
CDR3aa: CASSEGGTGAPYNEQFF

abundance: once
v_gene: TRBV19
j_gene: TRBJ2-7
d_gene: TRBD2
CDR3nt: TGTGCCAGTAGTACGGAGCGGGAGGGCCCCTACGAGCAGTACTTC
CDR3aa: CASSTEREGPYEQYF

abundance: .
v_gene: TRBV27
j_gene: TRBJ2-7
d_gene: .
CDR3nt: TGTGCCAGCAGTCCGCTCTCCTACGAGCAGTACTTC
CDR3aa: CASSPLSYEQYF

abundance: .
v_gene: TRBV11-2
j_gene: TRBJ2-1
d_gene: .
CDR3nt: TGTGCCAGCAGCGCGGCTCTTGGACAAACCTACAATGAGCAGTTCTTC
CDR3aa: CASSAALGQTYNEQFF

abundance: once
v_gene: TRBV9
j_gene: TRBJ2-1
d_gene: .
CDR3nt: TGTGCCAGCAGCGTAGGCAGCAATGAGCAGTTCTTC
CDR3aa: CASSVGSNEQFF

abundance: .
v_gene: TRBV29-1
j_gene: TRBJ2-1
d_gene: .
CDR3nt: TGCAGCGCGTCCGTTAATGAGCAGTTCTTC
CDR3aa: CSASVNEQFF

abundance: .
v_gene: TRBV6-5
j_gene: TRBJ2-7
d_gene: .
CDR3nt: TGTGCCAGCAGGGCCTGGACGCGTGACTACGAGCAGTACTTC
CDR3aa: CASRAWTRDYEQYF

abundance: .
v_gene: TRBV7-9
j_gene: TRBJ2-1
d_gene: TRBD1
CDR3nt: TGTGCCAGCACCGGAGGTGGGACAGACTACAATGAGCAGTTCTTC
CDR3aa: CASTGGGTDYNEQFF

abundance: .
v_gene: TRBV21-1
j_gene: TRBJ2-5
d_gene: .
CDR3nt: TGTGCCAGCAGCTCCCAAGAGACCCAGTACTTC
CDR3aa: CASSSQETQYF

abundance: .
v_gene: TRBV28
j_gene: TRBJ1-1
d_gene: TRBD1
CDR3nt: TGTGCCAGCAGGTACGGACAGGGCGGCACTGAAGCTTTCTTT
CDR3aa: CASRYGQGGTEAFF

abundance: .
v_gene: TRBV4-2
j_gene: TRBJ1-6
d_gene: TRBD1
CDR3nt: TGTGCCAGCAGCCAAGGAGCGGACAGGGGGTCACCCCTCCACTTT
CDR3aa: CASSQGADRGSPLHF

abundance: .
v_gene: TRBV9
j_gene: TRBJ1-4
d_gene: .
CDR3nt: TGTGCCAGCAGCCCGTCGGGGGGGGCGACTAATGAAAAACTGTTTTTT
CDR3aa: CASSPSGGATNEKLFF

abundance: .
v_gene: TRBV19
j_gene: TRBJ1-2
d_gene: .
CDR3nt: TGTGCCAGTAGCCTACCGGGATGGGACTATGGCTACACCTTC
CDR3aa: CASSLPGWDYGYTF

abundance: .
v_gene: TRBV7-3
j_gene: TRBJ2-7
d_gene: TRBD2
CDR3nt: TGTGCCAGCAGCCCCAGGAGCGGGAGGACCTACGAGCAGTACTTC
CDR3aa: CASSPRSGRTYEQYF

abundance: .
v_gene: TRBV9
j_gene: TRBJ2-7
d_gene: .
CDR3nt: TGTGCCAGCAGCGTAGGGGGAGGGGGCGAGCAGTACTTC
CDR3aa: CASSVGGGGEQYF

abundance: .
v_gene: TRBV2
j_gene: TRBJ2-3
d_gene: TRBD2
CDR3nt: TGTGCCAGCAGTGAAGAGCATCGGGGGGAAGATACGCAGTATTTT
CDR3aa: CASSEEHRGEDTQYF

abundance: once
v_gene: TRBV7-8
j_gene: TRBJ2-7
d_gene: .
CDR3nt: TGTGCCAGCAGCTTACGCCCACCCCGACTAGTCCCCTACGAGCAGTACTTC
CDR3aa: CASSLRPPRLVPYEQYF

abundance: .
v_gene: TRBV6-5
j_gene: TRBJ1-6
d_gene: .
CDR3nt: TGTGCCAGCAGTTACTCGGGCTGGGACGATAATTCACCCCTCCACTTT
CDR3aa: CASSYSGWDDNSPLHF

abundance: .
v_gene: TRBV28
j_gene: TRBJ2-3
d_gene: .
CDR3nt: TGTGCCAGCAGTTCCATCTTCTTTCGCGGTCCTGAAGATACGCAGTATTTT
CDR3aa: CASSSIFFRGPEDTQYF